The 25 T cell receptor beta chains in this list originate from one sample, sequenced in a study of T cell responses to AZD1222 COVID-19 vaccine. The assay was immunoSEQ multiplex PCR, and TCRdb's table has in-frame clones only and misses some. Of 75,000 to 90,000 clones in the sample, approximately 88% are singletons; the top ten hold over 2%. This specimen consisted of peripheral blood, obtained on day 0 of AZD1222 vaccination. The source of these receptors is an adult in good health.

V and J are TRBV20-1 and TRBJ2-1; no definite D call. CDR1 is DFQATT, CDR2 SNEGSKA, per germline (reference sequence). V lost 5 bases and J lost 2, with 4 bases in between. The CDR3 loop spans 11 amino acids. CDR3 amino acids: CSASTYNEQFF. CDR3 DNA: TGCAGTGCTTCCACCTACAATGAGCAGTTCTTC.

CDR3 amino acids: CASSVGPSTGELFF. CDR3 nucleotide sequence: TGTGCCAGCAGCGTAGGGCCGAGCACCGGGGAGCTGTTTTTT. The chain has TRBV9 and TRBJ2-2, with D hard to call. In germline, CDR1 is SGDLS, CDR2 YYNGEE. V lost 0 bases and J lost 4, with 7 bases in between. This CDR3 has 14 residues. The entire variable domain, with the rest obtained from reference TRBV9 and TRBJ2-2, is as follows: DSGVTQTPKHLITATGQRVTLRCSPRSGDLSVYWYQQSLDQGLQFLIQYYNGEERAKGNILERFSAQQFPDLHSELNLSSLELGDSALYFCASSVGPSTGELFFGEGSRLTVL.

This clone was seen only a few times. This CDR3 is CASSRTGAGDQPQHF. The DNA for the CDR3 is TGTGCCAGCAGCCGTACAGGGGCCGGGGATCAGCCCCAGCATTTT. This chain joins TRBV7-9 and TRBJ1-5, with 7 nucleotides matching TRBD1. J lost 5 bases, V lost 5 bases, and 9 bases had no gene match. The V gene's germline CDR1 is SEHNR and CDR2 FQNEAQ (reference sequence). The CDR3 loop spans 15 amino acids.

This clone was found a few times. The chain uses TRBV6-1 and TRBJ1-2; D is perhaps TRBD1 (6 bases). V lost 0 bases and J 4 bases, leaving 12 bases between the germline ends. CDR3 length: 15 amino acids. The germline V gene has CDR1 MNHNS and CDR2 SASEGT. The CDR3 DNA is TGTGCCAGCAGTGAAGCGGCAGGGGCGAGCTATGGCTACACCTTC. Translated, it gives CASSEAAGASYGYTF.

The rearrangement uses TRBV3-1 (or the pseudogene TRBV3-2) and TRBJ1-6; TRBD1 matches 7 bases. The J segment lost 9 bases and the V segment lost 0 bases, leaving 8 bases of the junction unmatched. The germline V gene has CDR1 LGHDT and CDR2 YNNKEL (reference sequence). This CDR3 region has 16 residues. The CDR3: CASSQDATGNTSPLHF. Here the CDR3 DNA reads TGTGCCAGCAGCCAAGATGCGACAGGGAACACTTCACCCCTCCACTTT.

The chain carries TRBV15 and TRBJ2-5; D not certain. The germline V gene has CDR1 LNHNV and CDR2 YYDKDF (reference sequence). The CDR3 has 15 amino acids. Trimming took 0 bases from V and 4 from J, leaving 12 bases between them. The CDR3 coding sequence is TGTGCCACCAGCAGAGATCATACGGGCGGAGAGACCCAGTACTTC. It yields the protein CATSRDHTGGETQYF.

The chain employs TRBV13 and TRBJ2-3; the D is unclear. The V gene lost 3 bases and the J gene lost 5 bases, with 12 bases spanning the gap. Germline V gene lookup returns CDR1 PRHDT and CDR2 FYEKMQ (reference sequence). The CDR3 totals 14 residues. CDR3 loop: CASSLKLSGDTQYF. DNA for the CDR3: TGTGCCAGCAGCTTGAAATTGTCAGGAGATACGCAGTATTTT.

This chain connects TRBV5-4 to TRBJ2-7; D is perhaps TRBD1 (6 bases). The CDR3 contains 14 residues. V was pared by 1 base and J by 2 bases, with 10 bases between. Germline V CDR1 and CDR2: SGHNT, YYREEE (reference sequence). CDR3 nucleotides: TGTGCCAGCAGCTTGAGGGGGAGTCCCTACGAGCAGTACTTC. This gives the protein CASSLRGSPYEQYF.

The chain uses TRBV2 and TRBJ1-6; D might be TRBD1 (5 bases). This CDR3 has 14 residues. Germline loops: CDR1 SNHLY, CDR2 FYNNEI. The V end was cut by 6 bases, the J end by 13 bases, with 19 bases between. In nucleotides, the CDR3 is TGTGCCAGCAGGCTGGGGGGTCCGACAGACCCCCTCCACTTT. This translates into CASRLGGPTDPLHF.

V gene TRBV27 combines with J gene TRBJ1-4; D is unresolved. The V end lost 7 bases, the J end lost 5 bases, and 14 bases lay between the germline ends. The CDR3 runs to 14 residues. The V gene's germline CDR1 is MNHEY and CDR2 SMNVEV (reference sequence). CDR3 DNA sequence: TGTGCCAGCAAACGACCGGAGATAAATGAAAAACTGTTTTTT. It codes for CASKRPEINEKLFF.

V and J are TRBV5-1 and TRBJ2-3; TRBD2 aligns across 11 bases. The CDR3 is made up of 17 amino acids. Trimming cost V 4 bases and J 2 bases; bases outside gene matches: 9. Germline V CDR1 and CDR2: SGHRS, YFSETQ. This chain's CDR3 is CASSAALAGGITDTQYF. The DNA for the CDR3 is TGCGCCAGCAGCGCGGCTTTAGCGGGAGGGATCACAGATACGCAGTATTTT.

The chain has TRBV14 and TRBJ1-2, with D perhaps matching TRBD1 (5 bases). V lost 1 base, J lost 10 bases, and 13 bases lay in between. The germline V gene encodes CDR1 SGHDN and CDR2 FVKESK. This CDR3 region has 13 residues. CDR3 in amino acids: CASSQGGTQSYTF. CDR3 bases: TGTGCCAGCAGCCAAGGAGGGACGCAATCCTACACCTTC.

CDR3 sequence reads: CAWAIPLGTGSEQYF. The DNA for the CDR3 is TGTGCCTGGGCCATCCCCCTCGGGACAGGGTCCGAGCAGTACTTC. The genes are TRBV30 and TRBJ2-7; 9 nucleotides line up with TRBD1. In germline, CDR1 is GTSNPN, CDR2 SVGIG (reference sequence). The CDR3 contains 15 residues. The junction had 14 bases not matched to a gene; V was cut back by 5 bases and J by 6 bases.

V gene TRBV6-2 or TRBV6-3 combines with J gene TRBJ1-3; 7 positions match TRBD1. This CDR3 has 14 amino acids. CDR1 and CDR2 (germline): MNHEY, SVGEGT. Germline trimming cut 6 bases from V and 2 bases from J; bases unmatched to any gene: 4. The CDR3 DNA sequence: TGTGCCAGCAGCAACAGGGGAACTGGAAACACCATATATTTT. This encodes CASSNRGTGNTIYF.

This clone was detected once. V gene TRBV2 combines with J gene TRBJ1-4; D gene uncertain. Trimming left V 4 bases short and J 4 bases short, with 7 bases between. Germline values: CDR1 SNHLY, CDR2 FYNNEI. CDR3 size: 13 residues. In DNA form, the CDR3 reads TGTGCCAGCAGTGCCGACCTTAATGAAAAACTGTTTTTT. Its translation: CASSADLNEKLFF.

The V gene is TRBV10-1, the J gene TRBJ1-1; D is undetermined. Trimming removed 2 bases from V and 0 bases from J, with 10 bases in between. Germline CDR1 WNHNN, CDR2 SYGVQD (reference sequence). The CDR3 has 15 residues. CDR3 region: CASSERRMVNTEAFF. Here the CDR3 DNA reads TGCGCCAGCAGTGAGCGGCGAATGGTGAACACTGAAGCTTTCTTT.

This clone was counted only a few times. This rearrangement joins TRBV2 to TRBJ2-1; D ambiguous. V was shortened by 3 bases and J by 7 bases, with 13 bases between the two germline ends. The CDR3 has 14 amino acids. Germline V gives CDR1 SNHLY, CDR2 FYNNEI. The CDR3 loop is CASSEKFLNNEQFF. The CDR3 bases are TGTGCCAGCAGTGAGAAGTTTCTTAATAATGAGCAGTTCTTC. Based on the CDR3 plus reference TRBV2 and TRBJ2-1, the full variable domain is EPEVTQTPSHQVTQMGQEVILRCVPISNHLYFYWYRQILGQKVEFLVSFYNNEISEKSEIFDDQFSVERPDGSNFTLKIRSTKLEDSAMYFCASSEKFLNNEQFFGPGTRLTVL.

V gene TRBV6-5 combines with J gene TRBJ1-2; no definite D call. Germline-derived CDR1 and CDR2 are MNHEY and SVGAGI. This CDR3 is built from 13 residues. V dropped 3 bases and J dropped 1 base, with 6 bases sitting between them. The CDR3 nucleotides are TGTGCCAGCAGTTATGGGGTTAACTATGGCTACACCTTC. It yields the protein CASSYGVNYGYTF.

The chain joins TRBV11-3 to TRBJ2-7, with D possibly matching TRBD2 (5 bases). This CDR3 comprises 17 residues. Germline loops: CDR1 SGHNT, CDR2 YENEEA. The V gene lost 0 bases and the J gene lost 6 bases, with 21 bases spanning the gap. The CDR3 DNA sequence: TGTGCCAGCAGCTTAGAGGTCGCGGACTCCATGTCGGGCGAGCAGTACTTC. Protein product: CASSLEVADSMSGEQYF.

The chain carries TRBV10-2 and TRBJ2-3; 8 nucleotides agree with TRBD2. Trimming took 7 bases from V and 5 from J; bases not matched to a gene: 11. The CDR3 loop spans 15 amino acids. The germline gives CDR1 WSHSY, CDR2 SAAADI. CDR3 residues: CASTGNSGRLDTQYF. CDR3 nucleotide sequence: TGCGCCAGCACCGGGAACAGCGGGAGATTAGATACGCAGTATTTT.

CDR3 amino acids: CASSYSGGAGETQYF. The CDR3 coding sequence is TGTGCCAGCAGTTATTCCGGGGGGGCCGGGGAGACCCAGTACTTC. The gene calls are TRBV6-5 and TRBJ2-5; 8 nucleotides align to TRBD2. V was pared by 3 bases and J by 5 bases, with 8 bases of the junction left unmatched. In germline, CDR1 is MNHEY, CDR2 SVGAGI. This CDR3 region has 15 residues.

This clone is a singleton in its sample. V gene TRBV15 combines with J gene TRBJ1-5; D possibly corresponds to TRBD1 (5 bases). The CDR3 sequence is 16 residues long. Germline V gene lookup returns CDR1 LNHNV and CDR2 YYDKDF (reference sequence). With 6 bases removed from V and 3 bases from J, the gap between germline ends came to 18 bases. CDR3 amino acids: CATRKSWQGDNQPQHF. In DNA form, the CDR3 reads TGTGCCACCAGAAAGAGTTGGCAGGGAGACAATCAGCCCCAGCATTTT. Variable domain in full (rest from reference TRBV15 and TRBJ1-5): DAMVIQNPRYQVTQFGKPVTLSCSQTLNHNVMYWYQQKSSQAPKLLFHYYDKDFNNEADTPDNFQSRRPNTSFCFLDIRSPGLGDTAMYLCATRKSWQGDNQPQHFGDGTRLSIL.

The chain uses TRBV6-2 or TRBV6-3 and TRBJ1-5; D possibly corresponds to TRBD1 (5 bases). Germline V gene lookup returns CDR1 MNHEY and CDR2 SVGEGT. This CDR3 is built from 16 residues. V was cut by 2 bases and J by 11 bases, with 22 bases left in between. DNA for the CDR3: TGTGCCAGCAGTTACGATCAATCAGGGTCCTGGGGAACCCAGCATTTT. Amino acid sequence: CASSYDQSGSWGTQHF.

The chain combines TRBV5-1 with TRBJ1-2; TRBD1 matches 9 bases. Germline CDR1 SGHRS, CDR2 YFSETQ. The CDR3 contains 15 residues. The V gene end was trimmed by 3 bases and the J gene end by 4 bases; junction bases not matched to a gene: 7. The CDR3 nucleotides are TGCGCCAGCAGCTCTACGGGACAGGGAACCTATGGCTACACCTTC. Amino acids: CASSSTGQGTYGYTF.

This clone was observed once. The chain uses TRBV21-1 and TRBJ2-7; TRBD1, as called in the table, went unchecked against the DNA. TRBV21-1 is a listed pseudogene. This CDR3 has 17 amino acids. The CDR3 coding sequence is TGTGCCAGCAGCCCTAATACTGCCAGGGGGAATGCCTACGAGCAGTACTTC. Its protein product is CASSPNTARGNAYEQYF.